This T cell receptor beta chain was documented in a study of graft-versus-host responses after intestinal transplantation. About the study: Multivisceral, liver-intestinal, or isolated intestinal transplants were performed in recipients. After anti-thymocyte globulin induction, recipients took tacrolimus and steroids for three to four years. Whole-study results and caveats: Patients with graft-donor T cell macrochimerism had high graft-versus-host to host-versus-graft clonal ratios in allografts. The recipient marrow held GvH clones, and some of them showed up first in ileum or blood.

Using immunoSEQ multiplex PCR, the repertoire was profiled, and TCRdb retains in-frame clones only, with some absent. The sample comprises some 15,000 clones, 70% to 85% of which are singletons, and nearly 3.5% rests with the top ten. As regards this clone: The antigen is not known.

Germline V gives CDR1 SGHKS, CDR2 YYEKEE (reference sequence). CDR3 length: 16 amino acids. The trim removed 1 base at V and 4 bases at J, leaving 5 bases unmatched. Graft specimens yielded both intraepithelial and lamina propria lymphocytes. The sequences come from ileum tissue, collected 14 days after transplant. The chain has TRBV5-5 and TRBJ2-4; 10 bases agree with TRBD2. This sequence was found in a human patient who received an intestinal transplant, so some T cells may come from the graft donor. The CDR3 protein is CASSLHLAGAKNIQYF. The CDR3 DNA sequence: TGTGCCAGCAGCTTGCATCTAGCGGGGGCAAAAAACATTCAGTACTTC.